These 28 T cell receptor beta chains came from one sample sequenced in a study of control samples from healthy donors and cancer patients. Using immunoSEQ multiplex PCR, the repertoire was profiled, and TCRdb retains in-frame clones only, with some absent. In the table there are 50,000 or so clones, 70% to 90% of which are singletons. Sequenced sample: PBMCs. The receptors originated from a woman aged 45-65 years with lung cancer.

The chain is built from TRBV19 and TRBJ1-2, with D perhaps TRBD1 (5 bases). The CDR3 is 14 residues long. Trimming pared 3 bases from V and 2 bases from J, leaving 10 bases between. Germline loops: CDR1 LNHDA, CDR2 SQIVND (reference sequence). This CDR3 reads CASSITGANYGYTF. The CDR3 nucleotides read TGTGCCAGTAGTATCACCGGGGCGAACTATGGCTACACCTTC.

V and J are TRBV6-5 and TRBJ1-2; TRBD1 matches at 9 bases. The CDR3 runs 14 residues. With V trimmed by 8 bases and J by 6 bases, 10 bases remained unmatched. Germline V gene data show CDR1 as MNHEY and CDR2 as SVGAGI. The CDR3 loop is CASEQTGGINGYTF. The CDR3 bases are TGTGCCAGCGAACAGACAGGGGGGATAAATGGCTACACCTTC.

The chain uses TRBV5-4 and TRBJ1-1, with D possibly being TRBD1 (5 bases). The CDR3 is 15 residues long. The ends were cut back, 0 bases at V and 10 bases at J, with 19 bases in the middle. Germline V lookup: CDR1 SGHNT, CDR2 YYREEE (reference sequence). DNA of the CDR3: TGTGCCAGCAGCTTGGGAGGTCAGGGAGGGGCCCTAGCTTTCTTT. As protein: CASSLGGQGGALAFF.

CDR3 protein: CASSVEKGNGYTF. The CDR3 DNA reads as TGTGCCAGCAGTGTCGAAAAGGGAAATGGCTACACCTTC. This rearrangement joins TRBV2 to TRBJ1-2; no definite D call. This CDR3 comprises 13 residues. Germline V gene data show CDR1 as SNHLY and CDR2 as FYNNEI. V gave up 4 bases and J gave up 6 bases, with 12 bases separating them.

The gene calls are TRBV25-1 and TRBJ2-1; D unresolved. Per the germline V gene, CDR1 is MGHDK and CDR2 is SYGVNS. V lost 7 bases, J lost 7 bases, and 8 bases lay in between. This CDR3 is 11 amino acids long. The CDR3 DNA reads as TGTGCCAGCACCATAGCAAATGAGCAGTTCTTC. Translated: CASTIANEQFF. Filled out from reference TRBV25-1 and TRBJ2-1, the complete variable domain reads EADIYQTPRYLVIGTGKKITLECSQTMGHDKMYWYQQDPGMELHLIHYSYGVNSTEKGDLSSESTVSRIRTEHFPLTLESARPSHTSQYLCASTIANEQFFGPGTRLTVL.

V usage is TRBV19 and J usage is TRBJ1-5; a possible D gene is TRBD1 (5 bases). Germline CDR1 LNHDA, CDR2 SQIVND (reference sequence). This CDR3 contains 16 residues. With 7 bases removed from V and 0 bases from J, the gap between germline ends came to 16 bases. The CDR3 DNA is TGTGCCAGTACCAGCCTACAGGTTTATAGCAATCAGCCCCAGCATTTT. Its translation: CASTSLQVYSNQPQHF.

J is TRBJ1-1 and V is TRBV2; no definite D call. CDR3 length: 15 amino acids. Trimming left V 6 bases short and J 5 bases short, with 19 bases between. CDR1 SNHLY and CDR2 FYNNEI come from the germline V gene. For the CDR3, the DNA is TGTGCCAGCAGATTACGCTCCCTGGAGAGTACTGAAGCTTTCTTT. Its translation is CASRLRSLESTEAFF.

The genes are TRBV5-4 and TRBJ1-2; 11 bases are shared with TRBD1. The CDR3 consists of 16 residues. Germline CDR1 reads SGHNT; CDR2 reads YYREEE (reference sequence). With 3 bases clipped from V and 7 bases from J, the junction kept 11 bases outside the gene matches. The CDR3 loop is CASSSRRGQGALGYTF. CDR3 nucleotides: TGTGCCAGCAGCTCGAGACGCGGACAGGGGGCGCTTGGCTACACCTTC.

The CDR3 is CASSLYSQGDQPQHF. DNA for the CDR3: TGTGCCAGCAGTTTATACTCACAGGGGGACCAGCCCCAGCATTTT. The chain links TRBV28 to TRBJ1-5, with 8 bases identical to TRBD1. The ends lost 1 base at V and 7 bases at J; junction bases unmatched: 6. This CDR3 has 15 residues. Germline V lookup: CDR1 MDHEN, CDR2 SYDVKM. The whole variable domain, filled in from reference TRBV28 and TRBJ1-5, reads DVKVTQSSRYLVKRTGEKVFLECVQDMDHENMFWYRQDPGLGLRLIYFSYDVKMKEKGDIPEGYSVSREKKERFSLILESASTNQTSMYLCASSLYSQGDQPQHFGDGTRLSIL.

The chain employs TRBV6-2 or TRBV6-3 and TRBJ2-7; TRBD1 is a possible D gene (5 bases). This CDR3 comprises 16 residues. With 4 bases removed from V and 0 bases from J, the gap between germline ends came to 16 bases. Per germline, CDR1 MNHEY and CDR2 SVGEGT. DNA of the CDR3: TGTGCCAGCAGTTTAAGACAGCCTTGGAGCTCCTACGAGCAGTACTTC. Translated, it gives CASSLRQPWSSYEQYF.

The chain uses TRBV7-9 and TRBJ1-5, with a possible D match to TRBD1 (5 bases). The V gene lost 5 bases and the J gene lost 0 bases, with 14 bases spanning the gap. Germline lookup yields CDR1 SEHNR and CDR2 FQNEAQ (reference sequence). The CDR3 has 16 amino acids. This CDR3 reads CASSLGGSYSNQPQHF. The CDR3 region has the DNA TGTGCCAGCAGCCTCGGGGGGTCTTATAGCAATCAGCCCCAGCATTTT. The variable domain in full, completed from reference TRBV7-9 and TRBJ1-5, reads DTGVSQNPRHKITKRGQNVTFRCDPISEHNRLYWYRQTLGQGPEFLTYFQNEAQLEKSRLLSDRFSAERPKGSFSTLEIQRTEQGDSAMYLCASSLGGSYSNQPQHFGDGTRLSIL.

The genes are TRBV6-5 and TRBJ2-1; no definite D call. V was cut by 6 bases and J by 6 bases, with 15 bases left in between. The CDR3 totals 14 residues. The germline CDR1 and CDR2 sequences are MNHEY and SVGAGI. The chain's CDR3 is CASSQTHLSNEQFF. CDR3 nucleotide sequence: TGTGCCAGCAGCCAGACTCACTTGTCCAATGAGCAGTTCTTC.

In DNA, the CDR3 is TGTGCCTGGAGTGCCGGGGGATCCTACACTGAAGCTTTCTTT. Amino acid sequence: CAWSAGGSYTEAFF. The chain couples TRBV30 to TRBJ1-1; maybe TRBD1 (5 bases). Germline V gives CDR1 GTSNPN, CDR2 SVGIG (reference sequence). The CDR3 runs 14 residues. Trimming removed 1 base at V and 3 bases at J, with 12 bases between.

As DNA, the CDR3 is TGTGCCAGCAGCTTGACTGGGGGGAGCAACACCGGGGAGCTGTTTTTT. Its protein product is CASSLTGGSNTGELFF. This chain joins TRBV7-6 and TRBJ2-2, with D possibly matching TRBD2 (6 bases). Germline V gives CDR1 SGHVS, CDR2 FNYEAQ. CDR3 size: 16 residues. Trimming pared 3 bases from V and 2 bases from J, leaving 13 bases between.

This clone was recorded only once. The chain links TRBV5-1 to TRBJ1-2, with 7 bases aligning to TRBD1. The germline gives CDR1 SGHRS, CDR2 YFSETQ. The CDR3 covers 14 residues. V was pared by 2 bases and J by 0 bases, with 1 base of the junction left unmatched. CDR3 loop: CASSFQGANYGYTF. CDR3 coding DNA: TGCGCCAGCAGCTTCCAGGGGGCTAACTATGGCTACACCTTC.

V and J are TRBV9 and TRBJ1-2, with D possibly matching TRBD1 (5 bases). CDR1 is SGDLS and CDR2 is YYNGEE in the germline V gene. The CDR3 runs 14 residues. V lost 2 bases and J lost 6, with 14 bases in between. CDR3 region: CASSVGGNINGYTF. The CDR3 nucleotides are TGTGCCAGCAGCGTCGGGGGGAATATCAATGGCTACACCTTC.

The chain carries TRBV3-1 (or the pseudogene TRBV3-2) and TRBJ1-2; no firm D call. CDR3 length: 13 amino acids. Germline CDR1 reads LGHDT; CDR2 reads YNNKEL (reference sequence). V dropped 6 bases and J dropped 1 base, with 9 bases sitting between them. As DNA, the CDR3 is TGTGCCAGCAGTAACGAGGGTAACTATGGCTACACCTTC. It is translated as CASSNEGNYGYTF.

The rearrangement links TRBV3-1 (or the pseudogene TRBV3-2) to TRBJ1-3; D gene uncertain. The germline V gene has CDR1 LGHDT and CDR2 YNNKEL (reference sequence). The CDR3 consists of 13 residues. V was cut by 0 bases and J by 7 bases, with 7 bases left in between. The CDR3: CASSQDPSNTIYF. In nucleotides, the CDR3 is TGTGCCAGCAGCCAAGACCCCTCCAACACCATATATTTT.

The CDR3, as DNA: TGTGCCAGCAGTTTTTGGGGACAGCGGACTGAAGCTTTCTTT. Protein product: CASSFWGQRTEAFF. This rearrangement joins TRBV27 to TRBJ1-1, with 7 bases aligning to TRBD1. This CDR3 has 14 residues. The V and J ends lost 3 bases and 5 bases, in that order; junction bases with no gene match: 6. Germline-derived CDR1 and CDR2 are MNHEY and SMNVEV (reference sequence).

V gene TRBV18 combines with J gene TRBJ1-1; 9 positions match TRBD1. Trimming removed 3 bases from V and 3 bases from J; junction bases left unmatched: 8. CDR1 is KGHSH and CDR2 is LQKENI in the germline V gene. The CDR3 consists of 16 residues. The CDR3 coding sequence is TGTGCCAGCTCACCGAAGACCGGGACAGGGTACACTGAAGCTTTCTTT. Protein product: CASSPKTGTGYTEAFF.

V and J are TRBV2 and TRBJ2-2; D unclear. Germline V gene data show CDR1 as SNHLY and CDR2 as FYNNEI. The CDR3 contains 15 residues. V lost 2 bases to trimming and J lost 0 bases, with 7 bases between them. The CDR3 DNA reads TGTGCCAGCAGTGAAACGCCGGCGAACACCGGGGAGCTGTTTTTT. Translating gives CASSETPANTGELFF.

The genes are TRBV6-2 or TRBV6-3 and TRBJ1-2; D is perhaps TRBD1 (5 bases). V was shortened by 2 bases and J by 4 bases, with 17 bases between the two germline ends. Germline values: CDR1 MNHEY, CDR2 SVGEGT. This CDR3 region has 16 residues. Written as DNA, the CDR3 is TGTGCCAGCAGTTACGGCGCCAGGGTAAATCTCTATGGCTACACCTTC. Residues: CASSYGARVNLYGYTF.

The chain carries TRBV24-1 and TRBJ1-1; D gene ambiguous. V lost 1 base to trimming and J lost 5 bases, with 7 bases between them. CDR3 length equals 13 residues. Germline lookup yields CDR1 KGHDR and CDR2 SFDVKD. The CDR3 protein is CATSDLTRTEAFF. The DNA for the CDR3 is TGTGCCACCAGTGATTTAACGCGGACTGAAGCTTTCTTT.

The gene calls are TRBV29-1 and TRBJ1-3; weak D call: TRBD1 (5 bases). The germline gives CDR1 SQVTM, CDR2 ANQGSEA. There are 13 residues in the CDR3. V was shortened by 5 bases and J by 2 bases, with 10 bases between the two germline ends. This CDR3 reads CSVSTGAGNTIYF. CDR3 DNA: TGCAGCGTTTCAACGGGGGCTGGAAACACCATATATTTT.

The table lists this clone with a count of one. The chain combines TRBV5-1 with TRBJ2-7; D might be TRBD2 (5 bases). Trimming shortened V by 4 bases and J by 2 bases, and 13 bases separated the two germline ends. Germline lookup yields CDR1 SGHRS and CDR2 YFSETQ. This CDR3 region has 14 residues. This chain's CDR3 is CASSLLTGTYEQYF. The CDR3 DNA reads TGCGCCAGCAGCCTCCTTACGGGGACCTACGAGCAGTACTTC.

The J gene is TRBJ2-1, the V gene TRBV7-9; TRBD1 might be the D (7 bases). V dropped 1 base and J dropped 5 bases, with 15 bases sitting between them. The CDR3 totals 16 residues. The germline V gene has CDR1 SEHNR and CDR2 FQNEAQ (reference sequence). The CDR3 sequence: CASSLGGSGGHNEQFF. CDR3 coding DNA: TGTGCCAGCAGCTTAGGAGGGTCAGGGGGGCACAATGAGCAGTTCTTC.

The table lists this clone with a count of one. The V call is TRBV15, the J call TRBJ2-1; 8 nucleotides line up with TRBD2. The junction had 10 bases not matched to a gene; V was cut back by 4 bases and J by 5 bases. This CDR3 is built from 16 residues. Germline CDR1 is LNHNV and CDR2 is YYDKDF (reference sequence). The DNA for the CDR3 is TGTGCCACCAGCATACCCCGGGGGGGGTCACACAATGAGCAGTTCTTC. Its translation is CATSIPRGGSHNEQFF.

V and J are TRBV5-1 and TRBJ2-2; D is undetermined. The V gene's germline CDR1 is SGHRS and CDR2 YFSETQ. V gave up 0 bases and J gave up 1 base, with 7 bases separating them. The CDR3 sequence is 15 residues long. CDR3 nucleotide sequence: TGCGCCAGCAGCTTGGATTACTTGAACACCGGGGAGCTGTTTTTT. Translation: CASSLDYLNTGELFF.